This T cell receptor (beta chain) was sequenced during a study of T cell responses to AZD1222 COVID-19 vaccine. Findings and limits, study-wide: In the spike-specific TCR repertoire, nearly half reportedly target unmutated variant regions. With two AZD1222 doses given, Spike-specific TCR breadth and depth both rose. The CD4 TCRs associated with vaccination extended across spike and predominated at 160-218 and 743-854.

Data came from immunoSEQ multiplex PCR; TCRdb stores just in-frame clones and leaves some out. The sample shows about 140,000 clones, 85% to 95% of them seen only once. The V gene lost 5 bases and the J gene lost 3 bases, with 11 bases spanning the gap. There are 14 residues in the CDR3. Germline V gives CDR1 MNHEY, CDR2 SMNVEV (reference sequence). As concerns this clone: Its specificity is not known.

The material was peripheral blood, obtained on day 0 of MenACWY control vaccination. The TCR sequence derives from an adult in good health. This chain links TRBV27 with TRBJ1-5; D is perhaps TRBD1 (5 bases). Written as DNA, the CDR3 is TGTGCCAGCAGTCCCGGGACCGTCAATCAGCCCCAGCATTTT. This sequence encodes CASSPGTVNQPQHF.